The T cell receptor (beta chain) under discussion was sequenced for a study of cytomegalovirus exposure and HLA in healthy donors. Points from the study as a whole: With later analysis, a missense DCLRE1C variant became linked to TCR beta V- and J-gene trimming. A previous analysis found most TCR beta V segments productive roughly 87% or roughly 30% of the time.

Trimming took off 1 base at V and 13 bases at J, with 11 bases between the two ends. Germline values: CDR1 MGHDK, CDR2 SYGVNS. There are 13 residues in the CDR3. PCR employed 60 Vbeta and 13 Jbeta primers. Generated by immunoSEQ multiplex PCR, the TCRdb table keeps only in-frame clones and is missing some. The sample has 45,000 to 65,000 clones, 77% seen once. About this clone: The antigen is unknown.

Sequencing was performed on PBMCs. This chain joins TRBV25-1 and TRBJ1-6; the D is unclear. This TCR was sampled from a woman in her thirties or forties in good health and CMV-seropositive. The CDR3 nucleotides are TGTGCCAGCAGTGAATTAAATTCCGGGCCCCTCCACTTT. Its protein product is CASSELNSGPLHF.